This TCR beta chain appears in the sequencing data of a study of low-dose radiotherapy and immunotherapy resistance in tumors. Across the study: The study delivered 0.5 Gy per fraction every 2 weeks to Cohort 1, totaling 6.5 Gy. The patients were given nivolumab 240 mg every two weeks and ipilimumab 1 mg/kg every six weeks, through an intravenous route.

This clonotype ranks as medium-sized (0.01 to 0.1%). Trimming left V 7 bases short and J 5 bases short, with 11 bases between. The CDR3 runs 11 residues. Germline CDR1 is SQVTM and CDR2 is ANQGSEA. Primers targeting TRAV and TRBV primed first-strand cDNA, covering alpha and beta chains. TCRs were amplified for approximately 21 PCR cycles with a constant-region primer and V-primer adapter. Amplification of isolated mRNA was accomplished via in vitro transcription. TCRdb re-called the reads through MiXCR, storing one row per CDR3 protein. The data hold 85,000 to 100,000 distinct CDR3 sequences, with roughly a tenth observed a single time. As to time point: before trial treatment. Donors, who were enrolled in a single-arm phase I dose-escalation trial, received nivolumab, ipilimumab, aspirin, low-dose cyclophosphamide and low-dose radiotherapy.

The chain uses TRBV29-1 and TRBJ2-5; D gene uncertain. This receptor was taken from a male donor with prostate cancer. The input for sequencing was PBMCs, taken before treatment. The CDR3 protein is CSGGVQETQYF. The CDR3 nucleotides read TGCAGCGGTGGGGTCCAGGAGACCCAGTACTTC.